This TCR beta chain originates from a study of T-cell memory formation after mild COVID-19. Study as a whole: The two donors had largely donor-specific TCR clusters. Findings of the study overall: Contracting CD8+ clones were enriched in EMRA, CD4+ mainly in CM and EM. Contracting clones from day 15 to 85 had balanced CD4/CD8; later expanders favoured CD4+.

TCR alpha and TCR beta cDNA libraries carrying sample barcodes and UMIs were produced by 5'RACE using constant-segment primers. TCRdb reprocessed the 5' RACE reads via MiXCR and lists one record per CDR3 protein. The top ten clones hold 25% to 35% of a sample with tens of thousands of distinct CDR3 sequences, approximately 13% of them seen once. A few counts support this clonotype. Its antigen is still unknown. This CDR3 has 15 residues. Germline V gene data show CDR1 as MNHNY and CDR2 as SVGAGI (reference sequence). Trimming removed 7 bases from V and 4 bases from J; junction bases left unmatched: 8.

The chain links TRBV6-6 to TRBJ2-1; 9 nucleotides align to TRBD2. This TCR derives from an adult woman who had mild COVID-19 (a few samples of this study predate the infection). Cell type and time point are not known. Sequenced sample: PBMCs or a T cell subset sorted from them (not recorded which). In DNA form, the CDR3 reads TGTGCCAGCATTGATAGCGGGGGATCTTACAATGAGCAGTTCTTC. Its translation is CASIDSGGSYNEQFF.